This entry features one T cell receptor beta chain sequence. Its antigen remains undetermined. No base qualities exist here, and no much larger clone lies one base off it. The data were taken from a study of identical twins (TCRdb year 2016). General notes on the study: To test whether fetal clonotypes persist, this study deep-sequenced TCR alpha and beta repertoires from monozygotic twins, from unrelated adults of various ages, and from cord blood. Replicate twin experiments were performed at different times using different library preparation protocols to rule out contamination.

Findings and caveats that apply to the study as a whole: In monozygotic twins, out-of-frame TCR alpha sharing was systematically underestimated by recombination models, although the models agreed with sharing between unrelated individuals. Compared with coincidental sharing between unrelated individuals, out-of-frame TCR alpha sequences shared between twins showed an excess of sequences with low generation probability. Conclusions relied on cross-sectional statistical analysis, since the same donors could not be followed over many years. The excess sharing between twins in beta out-of-frame sequences was weaker because fewer shared sequences reduced the signal-to-noise ratio. Abundant cord blood beta clonotypes carried fewer insertions; young adult naive repertoires showed a weaker similar trend, while memory repertoires showed none. Zero-insertion analyses could be partly confounded by invariant T cells such as MAIT and iNKT, although diverse VJ usage argued against such confounding for most clonotypes.

The library came from 5' RACE. Sequenced on an Illumina HiSeq 2000. Template switching added a universal primer binding site, and the final cDNA carried a unique molecular identifier that allowed TCR cDNA molecules to be counted accurately. First-strand cDNA for TCR alpha and beta chains was synthesized from specific primers in the conserved constant-segment region. Each cDNA library was double barcoded, with a SMART-Mk sample barcode plus Illumina barcodes, to control for contamination. TruSeq adapter sequences along with Illumina sample barcodes were introduced in two successive PCR steps. TCR alpha and beta cDNA libraries were sequenced on the Illumina HiSeq platform with custom primers. The published analysis was carried out like this. MiGEC processed the raw reads to extract unique molecular identifiers, while MiXCR was used to determine the CDR3 positions. For each individual, recombination models were inferred using an EM algorithm with the repgenHMM and IGoR tools. Shared clonotypes were analyzed with the tcR package in R, and sharing was normalized by the product of cloneset sizes. To study raw recombination free of thymic and clonal selection effects, out-of-frame nonproductive sequences were analyzed. The public sequencing data were trimmed at Q25 with fastp and processed into clonotypes with MiXCR by TCRdb, which kept only in-frame beta chains. Rows matching on CDR3 protein sequence are summarized as one entry with the most common DNA and genes. The V and J calls were not made by the authors but by TCRdb's processing. The sample profile shows 200,000 to 250,000 distinct CDR3 sequences; 8% to 11% of them were found once. The biggest ten clones account for 9% to 10% of the sample.

All donors were healthy Caucasians. Miltenyi CD45RO+ enrichment and human naive T-cell isolation kits were used to isolate memory (CD45RO+) and naive T cells from PBMC. Counted from cysteine to phenylalanine, this CDR3 has 13 amino acids. The sequence is cut down to CDR3 DNA, 39 bases in frame from base 1. CDR1 and CDR2, looked up from the germline V gene, are SNHLY and FYNNEI. A distance of 6 bases separates the germline ends of V and J, which lose 4 bases and 2 bases respectively. The sequence derives from a man aged 45-60 years in good health. The rearrangement combines TRBV2 with TRBJ1-5; the D gene assignment is ambiguous. Sequenced sample: memory T cells sorted from blood. The cell subset or site label, read with the paper, signifies: CD45RO+ enriched T cells. DNA sequence: TGTGCCAGCAGTGGCAGACGCAATCAGCCCCAGCATTTT. Its translation is CASSGRRNQPQHF.